This T cell receptor beta chain was found in a study of cytomegalovirus exposure and HLA in healthy donors. Trimming removed 2 bases from V and 3 bases from J; junction bases left unmatched: 5. Germline V lookup: CDR1 SGHNT, CDR2 YYREEE (reference sequence). The CDR3 consists of 14 residues. It was with 60 Vbeta and 13 Jbeta primers that the PCR ran. Method: immunoSEQ multiplex PCR; TCRdb's copy keeps in-frame clones and lacks some. The sample contains 150,000 to 200,000 clones, approximately 82% of which appear only once. Of note for this clone: As yet, its antigen is unknown.

Study results and caveats: A later analysis reportedly found fewer N-insertions in an Asian-associated ancestry cluster than the approximately 670-donor mean. TCR beta chain V- and J-gene trimming was linked, in a later analysis, to a missense variant in DCLRE1C. Some public TCRs appeared in many individuals, while most sequences were rare.

Though probably carrying unrecorded immune exposures, donors were nominally healthy at sampling. The sequence came from a woman aged 18-30 years in good health and CMV-seropositive. Sequenced: PBMCs. V usage is TRBV5-4 and J usage is TRBJ2-7, with TRBD1 identical over 7 bases. CDR3 DNA: TGTGCCAGCAGCTTAGAAGGGGGCGACTACGAGCAGTACTTC. Translating gives CASSLEGGDYEQYF.